The TCR beta chain described here comes from a study of CD8 T cells in ankylosing spondylitis (dated by TCRdb to 2017 to 2019). Context from the whole study: To find TCR variants linked to disease, the study profiled T cell receptor beta repertoires in ankylosing spondylitis patients and healthy donors. The whole study cohort included some 100 healthy donors and 20 to 30 ankylosing spondylitis patients. Peripheral blood samples were taken, and synovial fluid was additionally collected from ankylosing spondylitis patients.

The CDR3 goes from the cysteine to the phenylalanine over 16 residues. The sequence is cut down to CDR3 DNA, 48 bases in frame from base 1. According to the germline V gene, CDR1 reads SGDLS and CDR2 reads YYNGEE. The germline V end is reduced by 0 bases and the J end by 5 bases; junction bases left unmatched: 9. General study outcomes and caveats: According to the report, matched synovial fluid samples from ankylosing spondylitis patients were significantly enriched for the disease-linked clones. A TCR beta motif of eight highly homologous amino acid variants appeared characteristic of blood from ankylosing spondylitis patients. Some motif variants had previously been reported in the synovial fluid and blood of reactive arthritis patients, which suggests shared mechanisms of disease initiation. A CD8+ phenotype was shown by the disease-linked clones, which were found at relatively low frequencies in peripheral blood.

This clonotype showed up many times. Its antigen is not yet known. No base-level quality is on record; no much larger clone is a single base apart. The sample was run on an Illumina HiSeq 2500. Quantitative 5'-RACE with molecular barcodes was the method used to prepare the TCR beta libraries. The original methods were these. To identify disease-linked TCR variants, a new computational method was used, one built on a probabilistic model of VDJ rearrangement. Starting from the raw public reads, TCRdb applied fastp trimming at Q25, assembled clones with MiXCR and retained in-frame beta chains. Entries are consolidated by CDR3 protein sequence, retaining the most common genes and DNA. The V and J calls shown here were made by TCRdb, not taken from the authors' results. The sample profile shows tens of thousands of distinct CDR3 sequences; less than 3% of them were found once. The ten largest clones add up to 7.7% of the sample.

This TCR derives from a female donor with ankylosing spondylitis or in good health (not recorded which). Sequenced input: blood, either unsorted or a sorted T cell fraction (not recorded which). The V gene is TRBV9 and the J gene is TRBJ2-3, with 7 bases in between that match TRBD2. The DNA reads TGTGCCAGCAGCGTAGCGGCGGGAGAAATAGGAGATACGCAGTATTTT. This sequence encodes CASSVAAGEIGDTQYF.